A single sample gave rise to the 15 T cell receptor beta chains below, sequenced in a study of blood T cell repertoires in COVID-19. This table comes from immunoSEQ multiplex PCR, and its TCRdb copy is limited to in-frame clones, with some not included. The table lists fewer than 150,000 clones, 81% of them singletons. Sequencing was done on a sample of peripheral blood. These receptors were taken from a man over 45 with acute or convalescent COVID-19.

The CDR3: CASTPSGNLGPDGYTF. Written as DNA, the CDR3 is TGTGCCAGTACCCCATCCGGGAATTTAGGGCCGGACGGCTACACCTTC. The chain has TRBV19 and TRBJ1-2, with no clear D. Trimming removed 7 bases at V and 8 bases at J, with 26 bases between. Germline V CDR1 and CDR2: LNHDA, SQIVND (reference sequence). The CDR3 contains 16 residues.

V usage is TRBV30 and J usage is TRBJ2-1; 8 bases are shared with TRBD1. This CDR3 has 15 amino acids. Germline values: CDR1 GTSNPN, CDR2 SVGIG (reference sequence). Unmatched junction bases numbered 10, after V lost 0 bases and J lost 9 bases. The CDR3 reads CAWSVPRGRVGEQFF. In DNA form, the CDR3 reads TGTGCCTGGAGTGTACCCAGGGGGCGGGTCGGTGAGCAGTTCTTC.

The rearrangement joins TRBV24-1 to TRBJ1-2; D may be TRBD1 (6 bases). Germline loops: CDR1 KGHDR, CDR2 SFDVKD. Trimming cost V 2 bases and J 2 bases, with 8 bases left between them. CDR3 length equals 14 residues. The CDR3 spells CATSDWTVNYGYTF. In DNA form, the CDR3 reads TGTGCCACCAGTGATTGGACAGTAAACTATGGCTACACCTTC.

This chain uses TRBV27 with TRBJ2-3; 7 bases line up with TRBD1. Germline CDR1 MNHEY, CDR2 SMNVEV (reference sequence). The trim removed 2 bases at V and 6 bases at J, leaving 14 bases unmatched. The CDR3 length is 17 residues. CDR3 in amino acids: CASSLLVDRVAPDTQYF. The CDR3 region has the DNA TGTGCCAGCAGTTTACTCGTCGACAGGGTCGCGCCCGATACGCAGTATTTT.

V is TRBV2 and J is TRBJ1-1, with D possibly being TRBD1 (6 bases). Between the trimmed V and J ends, which lost 5 bases and 1 base, there was a span of 11 bases. Germline values: CDR1 SNHLY, CDR2 FYNNEI. This CDR3 comprises 14 residues. Here the CDR3 reads CASSIQGGNTEAFF. Written as DNA, the CDR3 is TGTGCCAGCAGTATACAGGGTGGGAACACTGAAGCTTTCTTT.

The chain employs TRBV24-1 and TRBJ1-5; TRBD1 agrees at 10 bases. This CDR3 contains 16 residues. Germline V gives CDR1 KGHDR, CDR2 SFDVKD. V shed 4 bases and J 4 bases; nucleotides not matched to a gene: 6. CDR3 sequence (DNA): TGTGCCACCAGTGAAAGTGACAGGGGGCCTAATCAGCCCCAGCATTTT. Translated, it gives CATSESDRGPNQPQHF.

The rearrangement links TRBV4-2 to TRBJ1-2, with D perhaps TRBD1 (6 bases). Deletions cut 0 bases from V and 4 bases from J, with 15 bases between. The CDR3 runs to 16 residues. Germline V lookup: CDR1 LGHNA, CDR2 YNFKEQ. The CDR3 here is CASSQDLNRVGYGYTF. CDR3 nucleotides: TGTGCCAGCAGCCAAGATCTAAACAGGGTAGGCTATGGCTACACCTTC.

This clone was observed a few times. The chain uses TRBV28 and TRBJ1-2, with TRBD1 as a possible D gene (6 bases). CDR3 length: 15 residues. Deletions cut 4 bases from V and 4 bases from J, with 16 bases between. Germline V gene lookup returns CDR1 MDHEN and CDR2 SYDVKM. The CDR3 coding sequence is TGTGCCAGCAGTTCCCGTGCCGGACAGCTCTATGGCTACACCTTC. Translating gives CASSSRAGQLYGYTF.

This chain uses TRBV11-2 with TRBJ2-7, with 7 bases matching TRBD1. With 3 bases clipped from V and 6 bases from J, the junction kept 14 bases outside the gene matches. The CDR3 is 16 residues long. Germline V CDR1 and CDR2: SGHAT, FQNNGV. CDR3 coding DNA: TGTGCCAGCAGCTTTAGGTATGGGGACAGTGTTTCCGAGCAGTACTTC. This encodes CASSFRYGDSVSEQYF.

The chain is built from TRBV11-1 and TRBJ2-7; D ambiguous. Trimming shortened V by 3 bases and J by 0 bases, and 12 bases separated the two germline ends. Germline loops: CDR1 SGHAT, CDR2 FQDESV (reference sequence). The CDR3 loop spans 15 amino acids. CDR3 in amino acids: CASSFDTSFSYEQYV. In DNA form, the CDR3 reads TGTGCCAGCAGCTTCGACACTTCCTTCTCCTACGAGCAGTACGTC.

The chain recombines TRBV3-1 (or the pseudogene TRBV3-2) with TRBJ1-5; D not certain. The V and J ends lost 1 base and 3 bases respectively, with 7 bases between them. CDR3 length: 14 amino acids. Germline V gene data show CDR1 as LGHDT and CDR2 as YNNKEL (reference sequence). The CDR3 DNA is TGTGCCAGCAGCCAAGCCAGGAACAATCAGCCCCAGCATTTT. Translated, it gives CASSQARNNQPQHF.

The rearrangement links TRBV5-1 to TRBJ2-3, with 10 bases matching TRBD1. V shed 7 bases, J shed 6 bases, and the junction held 5 bases outside the gene matches. Germline CDR1 is SGHRS and CDR2 is YFSETQ. This CDR3 is 13 amino acids long. The CDR3 nucleotides are TGCGCCAGCGCGGGACAGGGGCCCGATACGCAGTATTTT. Protein: CASAGQGPDTQYF.

The chain has TRBV9 and TRBJ1-2, with D maybe TRBD1 (5 bases). With 4 bases removed from V and 2 bases from J, the gap between germline ends came to 9 bases. CDR3 length: 13 amino acids. Germline CDR1 reads SGDLS; CDR2 reads YYNGEE. The CDR3 DNA is TGTGCCAGCAGCCCCGACAGAAACTATGGCTACACCTTC. Its protein product is CASSPDRNYGYTF.

This chain connects TRBV5-8 to TRBJ1-1; D is undetermined. Germline CDR1 SGHTS, CDR2 YDEGEE. The CDR3 has 13 amino acids. V gave up 0 bases and J gave up 7 bases, with 10 bases separating them. The CDR3 sequence is CASSLAGGFEAFF. The CDR3 bases are TGTGCCAGCAGCTTGGCCGGAGGGTTTGAAGCTTTCTTT.

This clone was seen a handful of times. The chain joins TRBV6-5 to TRBJ2-2, with TRBD2 as a possible D gene (6 bases). V gave up 10 bases and J gave up 8 bases, with 17 bases separating them. Per the germline V gene, CDR1 is MNHEY and CDR2 is SVGAGI. CDR3 size: 13 residues. The CDR3 DNA follows: TGTGCCACCCGGCCAGGGCGGGGAGGGGAGCTGTTTTTT. This encodes CATRPGRGGELFF.